This T cell receptor (beta chain) emerged from a study of blood T cell repertoires in COVID-19. The wider study: Spain, Italy and the United States supplied samples that represented acute and convalescent COVID-19. From T cells, B-cell-depleted T cells, or PBMCs came the material, which was cDNA or gDNA.

TCRdb's copy holds only in-frame clones and misses some; the assay was immunoSEQ multiplex PCR. This table holds 270,000 or so clones, just under 90% found once. The CDR3 runs 16 residues. Germline lookup yields CDR1 MGHRA and CDR2 YSYEKL. Trimming pared 2 bases from V and 8 bases from J, leaving 21 bases between. Material for sequencing was peripheral blood. The chain combines TRBV4-1 with TRBJ1-2; D ambiguous. The clonotype comes from a young woman with COVID-19, enrolled during active disease. The CDR3, as DNA: TGCGCCAGCAGCCAACCGTTAAACCAGGTCAACGTCGGCTACACCTTC. This sequence encodes CASSQPLNQVNVGYTF.